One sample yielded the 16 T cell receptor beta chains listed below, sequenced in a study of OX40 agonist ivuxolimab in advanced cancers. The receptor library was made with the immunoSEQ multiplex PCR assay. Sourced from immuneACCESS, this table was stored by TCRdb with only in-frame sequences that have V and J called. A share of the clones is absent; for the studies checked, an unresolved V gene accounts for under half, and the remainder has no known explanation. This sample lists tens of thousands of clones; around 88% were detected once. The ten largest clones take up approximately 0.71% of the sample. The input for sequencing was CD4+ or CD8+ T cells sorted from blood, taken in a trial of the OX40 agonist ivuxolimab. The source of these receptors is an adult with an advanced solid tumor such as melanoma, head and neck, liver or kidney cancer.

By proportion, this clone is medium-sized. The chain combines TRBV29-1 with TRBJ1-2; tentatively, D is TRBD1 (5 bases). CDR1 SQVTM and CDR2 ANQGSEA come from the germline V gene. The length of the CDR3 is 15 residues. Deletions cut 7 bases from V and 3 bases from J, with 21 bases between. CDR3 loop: CSATGEGARDYGYTF. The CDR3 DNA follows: TGCAGCGCCACGGGAGAAGGGGCGCGGGACTATGGCTACACCTTC. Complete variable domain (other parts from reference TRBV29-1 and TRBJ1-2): SAVISQKPSRDICQRGTSLTIQCQVDSQVTMMFWYRQQPGQSLTLIATANQGSEATYESGFVIDKFPISRPNLTFSTLTVSNMSPEDSSIYLCSATGEGARDYGYTFGSGTRLTVV.

Here the CDR3 reads CASSPLRLQETQYF. The CDR3 nucleotides are TGTGCCTCATCCCCTCTCCGGCTTCAAGAGACCCAGTACTTC. This sequence joins TRBV7-9 and TRBJ2-5; D is undetermined. The CDR3 totals 14 residues. Germline loops: CDR1 SEHNR, CDR2 FQNEAQ (reference sequence). V dropped 11 bases and J dropped 2 bases, with 18 bases sitting between them.

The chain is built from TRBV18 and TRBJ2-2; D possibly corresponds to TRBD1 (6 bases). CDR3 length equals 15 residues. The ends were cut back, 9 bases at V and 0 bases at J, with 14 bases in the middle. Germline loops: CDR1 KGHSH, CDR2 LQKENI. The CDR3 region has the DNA TGTGCCAGTCTTCGGACAGCCGCGAACACCGGGGAGCTGTTTTTT. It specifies CASLRTAANTGELFF.

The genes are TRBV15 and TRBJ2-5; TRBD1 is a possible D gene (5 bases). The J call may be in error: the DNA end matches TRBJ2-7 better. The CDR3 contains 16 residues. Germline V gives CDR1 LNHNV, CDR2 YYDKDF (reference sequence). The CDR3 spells CATSREGPQASYEQYF. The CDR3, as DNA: TGTGCCACCAGCAGAGAGGGGCCTCAGGCATCCTACGAGCAGTACTTC.

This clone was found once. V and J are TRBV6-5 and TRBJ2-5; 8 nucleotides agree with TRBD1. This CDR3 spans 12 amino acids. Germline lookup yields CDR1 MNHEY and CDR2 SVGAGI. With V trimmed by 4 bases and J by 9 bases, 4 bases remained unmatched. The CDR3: CASSSGQGAQYF. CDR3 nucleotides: TGTGCCAGCAGTTCCGGACAGGGAGCCCAGTACTTC.

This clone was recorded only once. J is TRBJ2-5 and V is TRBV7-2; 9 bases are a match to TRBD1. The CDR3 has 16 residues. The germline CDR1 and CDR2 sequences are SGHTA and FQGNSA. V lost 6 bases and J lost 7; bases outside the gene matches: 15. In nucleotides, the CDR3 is TGTGCCAGCAGATATCCTACAGGGGGCGGTGGCGGGACCCAGTACTTC. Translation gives CASRYPTGGGGGTQYF.

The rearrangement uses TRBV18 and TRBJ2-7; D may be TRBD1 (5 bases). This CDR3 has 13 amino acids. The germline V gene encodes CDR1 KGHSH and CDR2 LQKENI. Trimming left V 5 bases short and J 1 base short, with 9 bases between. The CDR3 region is CASSSTESYEQYF. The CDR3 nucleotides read TGTGCCAGCTCATCGACAGAGTCCTACGAGCAGTACTTC.

The CDR3 region has the DNA TGTGCCAGCAGCTACCCCGAGGGTGGCTACACCTTC. Translating gives CASSYPEGGYTF. The chain combines TRBV7-9 with TRBJ1-2; D is undetermined. V dropped 4 bases and J dropped 7 bases, with 10 bases sitting between them. Germline-derived CDR1 and CDR2 are SEHNR and FQNEAQ (reference sequence). The CDR3 covers 12 residues.

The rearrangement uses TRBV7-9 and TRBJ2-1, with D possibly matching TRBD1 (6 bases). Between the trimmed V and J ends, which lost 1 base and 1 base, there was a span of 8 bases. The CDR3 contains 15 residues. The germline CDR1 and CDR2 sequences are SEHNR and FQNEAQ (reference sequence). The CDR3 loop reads CASSLGQGSYNEQFF. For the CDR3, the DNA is TGTGCCAGCAGCTTAGGCCAGGGGTCCTACAATGAGCAGTTCTTC.

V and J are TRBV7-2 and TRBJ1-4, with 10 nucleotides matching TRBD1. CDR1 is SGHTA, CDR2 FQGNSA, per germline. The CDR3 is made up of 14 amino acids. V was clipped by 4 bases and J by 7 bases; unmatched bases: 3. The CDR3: CASSSTGGGEKLFF. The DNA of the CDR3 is TGTGCCAGCAGCTCGACAGGGGGCGGTGAAAAACTGTTTTTT.

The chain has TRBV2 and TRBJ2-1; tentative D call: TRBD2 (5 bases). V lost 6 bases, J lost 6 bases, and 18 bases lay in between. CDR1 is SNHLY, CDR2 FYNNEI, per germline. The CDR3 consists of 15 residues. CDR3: CASSVSAAAGNEQFF. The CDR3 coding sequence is TGTGCCAGCAGCGTTAGCGCAGCCGCGGGCAATGAGCAGTTCTTC.

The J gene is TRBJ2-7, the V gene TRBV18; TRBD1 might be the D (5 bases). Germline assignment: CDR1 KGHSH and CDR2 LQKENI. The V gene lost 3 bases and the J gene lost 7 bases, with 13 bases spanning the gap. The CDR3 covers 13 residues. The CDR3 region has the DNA TGTGCCAGCTCACCCATGACAGCCTCAGAGCAGTACTTC. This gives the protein CASSPMTASEQYF. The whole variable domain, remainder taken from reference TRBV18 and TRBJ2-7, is NAGVMQNPRHLVRRRGQEARLRCSPMKGHSHVYWYRQLPEEGLKFMVYLQKENIIDESGMPKERFSAEFPKEGPSILRIQQVVRGDSAAYFCASSPMTASEQYFGPGTRLTVT.

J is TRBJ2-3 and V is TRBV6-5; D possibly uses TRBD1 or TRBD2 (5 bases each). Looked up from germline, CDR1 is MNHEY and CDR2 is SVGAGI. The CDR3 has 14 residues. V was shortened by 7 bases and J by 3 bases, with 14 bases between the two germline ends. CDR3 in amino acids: CASTTGRGTDTQYF. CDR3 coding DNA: TGTGCCAGCACCACGGGAAGGGGTACAGATACGCAGTATTTT.

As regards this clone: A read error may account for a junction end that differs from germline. CDR3 region: CASSPILRGTALF. The DNA for the CDR3 is TGTGCCAGCAGTCCCATACTCCGGGGGACAGCCTTGTTC. The chain carries TRBV27 and TRBJ2-7, with TRBD1 as a possible D gene (7 bases). There are 13 residues in the CDR3. Germline V gives CDR1 MNHEY, CDR2 SMNVEV (reference sequence).

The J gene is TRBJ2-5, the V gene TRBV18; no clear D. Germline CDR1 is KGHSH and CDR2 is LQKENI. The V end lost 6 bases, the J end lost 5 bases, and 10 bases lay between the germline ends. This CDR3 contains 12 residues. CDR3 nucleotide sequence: TGTGCCAGCTCGCCGCGTAGTGAGACCCAGTACTTC. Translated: CASSPRSETQYF. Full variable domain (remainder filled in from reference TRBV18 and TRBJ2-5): NAGVMQNPRHLVRRRGQEARLRCSPMKGHSHVYWYRQLPEEGLKFMVYLQKENIIDESGMPKERFSAEFPKEGPSILRIQQVVRGDSAAYFCASSPRSETQYFGPGTRLLVL.

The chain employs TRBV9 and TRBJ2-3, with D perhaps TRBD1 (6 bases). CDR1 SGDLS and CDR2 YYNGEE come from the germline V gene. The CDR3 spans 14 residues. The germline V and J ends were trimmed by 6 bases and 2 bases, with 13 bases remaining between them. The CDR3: CASTFSGDTDTQYF. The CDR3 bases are TGTGCCAGCACCTTCTCAGGGGACACAGATACGCAGTATTTT.